This is a list of T cell receptor beta chains from one sample in a study of T cell responses to AZD1222 COVID-19 vaccine. Repertoires were generated with immunoSEQ multiplex PCR, while TCRdb's copy carries only in-frame clones and drops some. Seen here are about 150,000 clones, around nine tenths observed once, and the top ten hold around 2.8%. This sample comprised peripheral blood, obtained on day 0 of MenACWY control vaccination. The receptor set was obtained from an adult in good health. Each CDR3 is given with its conserved first and last residue. The order of the fields is clone size, D gene, J gene, V gene, CDR3 protein, CDR3 DNA. A D gene is named only where the DNA matches it firmly. Expanded clones get a size class; other rows say once, few or many, or leave the size out.

size: -; D: -; J: TRBJ2-2; V: TRBV29-1; CDR3: CSARGATNTGELFF; DNA: TGCAGCGCCCGGGGAGCCACGAACACCGGGGAGCTGTTTTTT
size: -; D: -; J: TRBJ2-7; V: TRBV7-3; CDR3: CASSSSTGNYEQYF; DNA: TGTGCCAGCAGCTCCTCCACAGGGAACTACGAGCAGTACTTC
size: -; D: TRBD1; J: TRBJ1-2; V: TRBV29-1; CDR3: CSGTGPTNYGYTF; DNA: TGCAGCGGGACAGGTCCGACTAACTATGGCTACACCTTC
size: once; D: TRBD2; J: TRBJ2-7; V: TRBV7-2; CDR3: CASSLVGLGTSTYEQYF; DNA: TGTGCCAGCAGCTTAGTAGGGTTGGGGACTAGTACGTACGAGCAGTACTTC
size: -; D: -; J: TRBJ1-6; V: TRBV16; CDR3: CASSQSGGNSPLHF; DNA: TGTGCCAGCAGCCAATCCGGCGGTAATTCACCCCTCCACTTT
size: few; D: TRBD1; J: TRBJ1-4; V: TRBV5-1; CDR3: CASSPLDRVVEKLFF; DNA: TGCGCCAGCAGCCCCCTCGACAGGGTTGTGGAAAAACTGTTTTTT
size: -; D: TRBD2; J: TRBJ2-5; V: TRBV29-1; CDR3: CSGNLGGDPHKTQYF; DNA: TGCAGCGGTAACCTCGGGGGGGACCCCCATAAGACCCAGTACTTC
size: once; D: -; J: TRBJ2-5; V: TRBV19; CDR3: CASSRWGQETQYF; DNA: TGTGCCAGTAGTAGGTGGGGCCAAGAGACCCAGTACTTC
size: -; D: -; J: TRBJ1-1; V: TRBV5-1; CDR3: CASSFGNPGTEAFF; DNA: TGCGCCAGCAGCTTTGGGAACCCGGGCACTGAAGCTTTCTTT
size: -; D: TRBD1; J: TRBJ2-1; V: TRBV5-1; CDR3: CASSETGDNEQFF; DNA: TGCGCCAGCAGCGAAACAGGGGACAATGAGCAGTTCTTC
size: -; D: -; J: TRBJ2-1; V: TRBV3-1/TRBV3-2; CDR3: CASSQGPNEQFF; DNA: TGTGCCAGCAGCCAAGGACCAAATGAGCAGTTCTTC
size: -; D: -; J: TRBJ1-2; V: TRBV5-1; CDR3: CASSLEDDGYTF; DNA: TGCGCCAGCAGCTTGGAAGATGATGGCTACACCTTC
size: -; D: -; J: TRBJ1-5; V: TRBV12-3/TRBV12-4; CDR3: CATGTHSNQPQHF; DNA: TGTGCCACTGGGACGCATAGCAATCAGCCCCAGCATTTT
size: once; D: -; J: TRBJ1-4; V: TRBV5-1; CDR3: CASSGGATNEKLFF; DNA: TGCGCCAGCAGCGGGGGAGCGACTAATGAAAAACTGTTTTTT
size: -; D: TRBD1; J: TRBJ2-2; V: TRBV9; CDR3: CASSVAGQRSTGELFF; DNA: TGTGCCAGCAGCGTAGCGGGACAGAGATCCACCGGGGAGCTGTTTTTT
size: -; D: -; J: TRBJ1-3; V: TRBV15; CDR3: CATSKWDGSSGNTIYF; DNA: TGTGCCACCAGCAAATGGGACGGTAGCTCTGGAAACACCATATATTTT
size: -; D: TRBD1; J: TRBJ1-2; V: TRBV6-5; CDR3: CATQGGQGDYGYTF; DNA: TGTGCCACCCAGGGGGGACAGGGGGACTATGGCTACACCTTC
size: -; D: TRBD1; J: TRBJ1-4; V: TRBV5-4; CDR3: CASSSTGQGASNEKLFF; DNA: TGTGCCAGCAGCTCGACCGGACAGGGGGCCTCTAATGAAAAACTGTTTTTT
size: -; D: -; J: TRBJ1-5; V: TRBV20-1; CDR3: CSASQSNQPQHF; DNA: TGCAGTGCTAGTCAGAGCAATCAGCCCCAGCATTTT
size: -; D: -; J: TRBJ2-3; V: TRBV9; CDR3: CASSVGGEFTDTQYF; DNA: TGTGCCAGCAGCGTAGGGGGGGAGTTCACAGATACGCAGTATTTT
size: -; D: -; J: TRBJ1-6; V: TRBV3-1/TRBV3-2; CDR3: CASSPKTGNSPLHF; DNA: TGTGCCAGCAGCCCCAAGACGGGCAATTCACCCCTCCACTTT
size: -; D: -; J: TRBJ2-7; V: TRBV10-2; CDR3: CASSDPRGNYEQYF; DNA: TGCGCCAGCAGTGACCCCAGGGGAAACTACGAGCAGTACTTC
size: -; D: -; J: TRBJ1-4; V: TRBV7-9; CDR3: CASSRGEGINEKLFF; DNA: TGTGCCAGCAGCCGAGGGGAGGGGATAAATGAAAAACTGTTTTTT
size: -; D: TRBD1; J: TRBJ2-3; V: TRBV10-3; CDR3: CAISVNRGLTDTQYF; DNA: TGTGCCATCAGTGTTAACAGGGGGCTGACAGATACGCAGTATTTT
size: once; D: -; J: TRBJ1-6; V: TRBV6-5; CDR3: CASSYSQQNSPLHF; DNA: TGTGCCAGCAGTTACTCGCAACAGAATTCACCCCTCCACTTT
size: -; D: -; J: TRBJ1-5; V: TRBV4-2; CDR3: CASRKGGSNQPQHF; DNA: TGTGCCAGTCGAAAGGGTGGGAGCAATCAGCCCCAGCATTTT
size: -; D: -; J: TRBJ1-6; V: TRBV2; CDR3: CTQSRDGYSPLHF; DNA: TGTACGCAGTCCCGGGACGGATATTCACCCCTCCACTTT
size: -; D: TRBD1; J: TRBJ2-7; V: TRBV6-5; CDR3: CASGDRITYEQYF; DNA: TGTGCCAGCGGGGACAGAATAACCTACGAGCAGTACTTC
size: -; D: -; J: TRBJ1-1; V: TRBV11-2; CDR3: CASRTFRRTEAFF; DNA: TGTGCCAGCCGAACCTTCCGGAGGACTGAAGCTTTCTTT
size: -; D: -; J: TRBJ1-5; V: TRBV18; CDR3: CASSPSWGSNQPQHF; DNA: TGTGCCAGCTCACCGTCTTGGGGCTCCAATCAGCCCCAGCATTTT
size: -; D: -; J: TRBJ2-5; V: TRBV9; CDR3: CASSQEGGLLETQYF; DNA: TGTGCCAGCTCACAGGAAGGGGGACTCCTAGAGACCCAGTACTTC
size: -; D: -; J: TRBJ1-2; V: TRBV6-4; CDR3: CASSENTANYGYTF; DNA: TGTGCCAGCAGTGAAAACACAGCTAACTATGGCTACACCTTC
size: -; D: -; J: TRBJ2-7; V: TRBV29-1; CDR3: CSVASTSNYEQYF; DNA: TGCAGCGTTGCCTCTACTTCCAACTACGAGCAGTACTTC
size: once; D: -; J: TRBJ1-5; V: TRBV19; CDR3: CASSSRDFSNQPQHF; DNA: TGTGCCAGTAGTTCCCGGGACTTTAGCAATCAGCCCCAGCATTTT
size: -; D: -; J: TRBJ1-3; V: TRBV5-1; CDR3: CASSWGSSGNTIYF; DNA: TGCGCCAGCAGCTGGGGGAGCTCTGGAAACACCATATATTTT
size: -; D: -; J: TRBJ1-6; V: TRBV5-5; CDR3: CASSVDSGGSPLHF; DNA: TGTGCCAGCAGCGTCGACAGCGGCGGTTCACCCCTCCACTTT
size: -; D: -; J: TRBJ1-1; V: TRBV19; CDR3: CASTEYITGRDTEAFF; DNA: TGTGCCAGTACCGAATATATAACAGGGAGGGACACTGAAGCTTTCTTT
size: -; D: TRBD1; J: TRBJ1-2; V: TRBV5-8; CDR3: CASSRRTGANYGYTF; DNA: TGTGCCAGCAGCAGGCGGACAGGGGCGAACTATGGCTACACCTTC
size: -; D: -; J: TRBJ2-2; V: TRBV29-1; CDR3: CSVAGPRRDTGELFF; DNA: TGCAGCGTCGCTGGACCTCGGAGGGACACCGGGGAGCTGTTTTTT
size: -; D: -; J: TRBJ1-5; V: TRBV7-9; CDR3: CASSPGWGRDQPQHF; DNA: TGTGCCAGCAGCCCTGGGTGGGGGAGGGATCAGCCCCAGCATTTT
size: -; D: TRBD1; J: TRBJ1-6; V: TRBV19; CDR3: CASTPGQPSPLHF; DNA: TGTGCCAGTACACCGGGACAGCCTTCACCCCTCCACTTT
size: -; D: -; J: TRBJ1-4; V: TRBV2; CDR3: CASRGGPTNEKLFF; DNA: TGTGCCAGCAGGGGGGGGCCAACTAATGAAAAACTGTTTTTT
size: -; D: -; J: TRBJ1-2; V: TRBV2; CDR3: CASRGNGYTF; DNA: TGTGCCAGCAGAGGGAACGGCTACACCTTC
size: -; D: TRBD1; J: TRBJ1-2; V: TRBV3-1/TRBV3-2; CDR3: CASSQDSTSGGGYTF; DNA: TGTGCCAGCAGCCAAGACTCCACATCAGGGGGTGGCTACACCTTC
size: -; D: TRBD1; J: TRBJ1-5; V: TRBV2; CDR3: CASSAGQGNQPQHF; DNA: TGTGCCAGCAGTGCGGGACAGGGCAATCAGCCCCAGCATTTT
size: -; D: TRBD1; J: TRBJ1-4; V: TRBV19; CDR3: CASSIRGQPEVEKLFF; DNA: TGTGCCAGTAGTATTCGGGGACAGCCAGAAGTCGAAAAACTGTTTTTT
size: few; D: -; J: TRBJ2-2; V: TRBV7-9; CDR3: CASSNARATRRTGELFF; DNA: TGTGCCAGCAGCAATGCCCGGGCGACCAGGCGCACCGGGGAGCTGTTTTTT
size: -; D: TRBD1; J: TRBJ1-2; V: TRBV6-5; CDR3: CASSYLGQGGGGYTF; DNA: TGTGCCAGCAGTTACCTGGGACAGGGTGGGGGCGGCTACACCTTC